Listed below are T cell receptor beta chains from one sample, sequenced in a study of shared clonotypes between healthy human individuals. Sequencing used immunoSEQ multiplex PCR; TCRdb keeps in-frame clones, though not all of them. The data show roughly 1.5 million clones, 95% to 99% seen once. The sequencing sample was made of naive CD4+ T cells sorted from blood. The origin of the receptors is a man aged 25-45 years in good health. CDR3s include the opening cysteine and the closing phenylalanine or tryptophan. The D gene is left open where the match is weak. Clone size is shown for a subset of rows, as once, few, many or a class of expanded clone.

j_call v_call cdr3_length clone_size d_call cdr3_aa cdr3_nt
TRBJ2-3 TRBV19 17 - - CASSRPQGANRTDTQYF TGTGCCAGTAGTAGACCCCAGGGAGCGAACCGCACAGATACGCAGTATTTT
TRBJ2-2 TRBV18 16 few TRBD1 CASSPTGAGNTGELFF TGTGCCAGCTCACCAACAGGGGCGGGCAACACCGGGGAGCTGTTTTTT
TRBJ2-1 TRBV30 13 - - CAWEKTKYNEQFF TGTGCCTGGGAGAAGACTAAATACAATGAGCAGTTCTTC
TRBJ2-7 TRBV19 14 - - CASSVDGATWEQYF TGTGCCAGTAGTGTAGACGGGGCTACGTGGGAGCAGTACTTC
TRBJ2-1 TRBV25-1 16 - TRBD1 CASSEYRTGRNNEQFF TGTGCCAGCAGTGAATACAGGACAGGGAGGAACAATGAGCAGTTCTTC
TRBJ1-5 TRBV25-1 16 - TRBD1 CASSAGGQGVHQPQHF TGTGCCAGCAGTGCGGGAGGACAGGGCGTTCATCAGCCCCAGCATTTT
TRBJ1-1 TRBV4-3 14 - - CASSQRVANTEAFF TGCGCCAGCAGCCAAAGAGTAGCTAACACTGAAGCTTTCTTT
TRBJ1-1 TRBV29-1 13 - - CSAGGPANTEAFF TGCAGCGCTGGGGGCCCGGCGAACACTGAAGCTTTCTTT
TRBJ2-5 TRBV5-8 13 - - CASTLTEQETQYF TGTGCCAGCACCTTAACTGAACAAGAGACCCAGTACTTC
TRBJ2-1 TRBV10-2 10 - - CASREYEQFF TGCGCCAGCAGAGAATATGAGCAGTTCTTC
TRBJ1-4 TRBV4-1 13 - - CASSQAFNEKLFF TGCGCCAGCAGCCAAGCGTTCAACGAAAAACTGTTTTTT
TRBJ2-7 TRBV5-1 17 - TRBD1 CASSFNTGWGQTYEQYF TGCGCCAGCAGCTTTAATACGGGCTGGGGACAGACCTACGAGCAGTACTTC
TRBJ1-2 TRBV21-1 16 - - CASSKRVDSNSDGYTF TGTGCCAGCAGCAAACGGGTTGACTCTAACAGTGATGGCTACACCTTC
TRBJ2-2 TRBV27 14 - - CASSFLANTGELFF TGTGCCAGCAGTTTTCTCGCGAACACCGGGGAGCTGTTTTTT
TRBJ2-7 TRBV6-1 15 - - CASRNRDPTSYEQYF TGTGCCAGCAGAAACCGGGATCCAACCTCCTACGAGCAGTACTTC
TRBJ1-1 TRBV15 13 - - CASRGRGNTEAFF TGTGCCTCTCGGGGCAGGGGGAACACTGAAGCTTTCTTT
TRBJ1-1 TRBV6-6 13 - - CASSTRRNTEAFF TGTGCCAGCAGTACCCGAAGGAACACTGAAGCTTTCTTT
TRBJ2-5 TRBV7-7 14 - - CASSLGVGEETQYF TGTGCCAGCAGCTTAGGGGTAGGGGAAGAGACCCAGTACTTC
TRBJ1-1 TRBV7-6 16 once TRBD1 CASSSEPDRLDTEAFF TGTGCCAGCAGCTCCGAACCGGACAGGTTGGACACTGAAGCTTTCTTT
TRBJ2-1 TRBV7-2 16 - - CASSLVGSTSYNEQFF TGTGCCAGCAGCTTAGTCGGCAGCACCTCCTACAATGAGCAGTTCTTC
TRBJ2-7 TRBV25-1 13 - - CASSDRSSYEQYF TGTGCCAGCAGTGACCGAAGCTCCTACGAGCAGTACTTC
TRBJ2-3 TRBV18 15 once TRBD2 CASSPAGGPSDTQYF TGTGCCAGCTCACCTGCGGGAGGTCCCTCAGATACGCAGTATTTT
TRBJ2-1 TRBV11-1 16 - TRBD2 CASSSRLAGGDNEQFF TGTGCCAGCAGCTCCAGACTAGCGGGAGGCGACAATGAGCAGTTCTTC
TRBJ2-2 TRBV15 16 - - CATSRIRARHTGELFF TGTGCCACCAGCAGAATCAGGGCGCGACACACCGGGGAGCTGTTTTTT
TRBJ2-7 TRBV6-6 14 - - CASSGGGGTYEQYF TGTGCCAGCAGTGGGGGTGGGGGCACCTACGAGCAGTACTTC
TRBJ2-3 TRBV27 14 - - CASSSRTPGDTQYF TGTGCCAGCAGTTCCAGGACCCCCGGAGATACGCAGTATTTT
TRBJ2-3 TRBV29-1 15 - TRBD2 CSVDRLAGVPDTQYF TGCAGCGTGGATAGACTAGCGGGAGTCCCAGATACGCAGTATTTT
TRBJ2-1 TRBV28 15 - - CASSLLGSSYNEQFF TGTGCCAGCAGTTTGTTGGGGAGCTCCTACAATGAGCAGTTCTTC
TRBJ1-2 TRBV20-1 11 - - CSATDGMGYTF TGCAGTGCTACGGACGGTATGGGCTACACCTTC
TRBJ2-1 TRBV19 16 - TRBD2 CASRKTSGRAYNEQFF TGTGCCAGTAGGAAGACTAGCGGGAGGGCCTACAATGAGCAGTTCTTC
TRBJ2-1 TRBV9 16 - TRBD2 CASRPEIGGREIEQFF TGTGCCAGCAGGCCCGAAATTGGGGGGAGGGAGATTGAGCAGTTCTTC
TRBJ1-1 TRBV29-1 16 - TRBD1 CSVATDRGLMNTEAFF TGCAGCGTGGCAACTGACAGGGGATTAATGAACACTGAAGCTTTCTTT
TRBJ2-1 TRBV30 14 - TRBD2 CAWTRTQTSAEQFF TGTGCCTGGACCCGAACCCAGACTAGCGCTGAGCAGTTCTTC
TRBJ2-7 TRBV5-6 16 - TRBD2 CASSYRSGLDVREQYF TGTGCCAGCAGCTACCGATCGGGACTAGATGTTCGCGAGCAGTACTTC
TRBJ2-1 TRBV30 15 - - CAWSVQGGPKNEQFF TGTGCCTGGAGTGTTCAGGGGGGCCCCAAGAATGAGCAGTTCTTC
TRBJ2-1 TRBV27 13 - - CASSSGPYNEQFF TGTGCCAGCAGTAGCGGGCCTTACAATGAGCAGTTCTTC
TRBJ1-5 TRBV4-3 14 - - CASSQDSLGQPQHF TGCGCCAGCAGCCAAGATTCTTTGGGTCAGCCCCAGCATTTT
TRBJ1-5 TRBV12-5 14 - - CASGSSGSNQPQHF TGTGCTAGTGGTTCTTCTGGGAGCAATCAGCCCCAGCATTTT
TRBJ1-2 TRBV18 12 - TRBD1 CASSPLDRAHTF TGTGCCAGCTCACCGCTGGACAGGGCCCACACCTTC
TRBJ2-7 TRBV14 14 - - CASSPTVSSYEQYF TGTGCCAGCAGCCCCACAGTTTCCTCCTACGAGCAGTACTTC
TRBJ2-1 TRBV5-1 19 - TRBD2 CASSLVRLAGLDIYNEQFF TGCGCCAGCAGCTTGGTGCGACTAGCGGGACTAGACATTTACAATGAGCAGTTCTTC
TRBJ2-7 TRBV11-2 16 - - CASSDHLTSEPYEQYF TGTGCCAGCAGCGATCACCTTACTAGTGAGCCCTACGAGCAGTACTTC
TRBJ2-2 TRBV28 13 - - CASSLAQTGELFF TGTGCCAGCAGTTTGGCCCAGACCGGGGAGCTGTTTTTT
TRBJ2-1 TRBV6-1 13 - TRBD1 CASSEADRDREFF TGTGCCAGCAGTGAAGCGGACCGGGACAGGGAGTTCTTC
TRBJ2-2 TRBV11-2 17 - TRBD2 CASSLRLAGGRTGELFF TGTGCCAGCAGCTTACGGCTAGCGGGAGGTCGTACCGGGGAGCTGTTTTTT
TRBJ2-2 TRBV5-5 15 - TRBD2 CASSLRLAGSGELFF TGTGCCAGCAGCTTACGACTAGCGGGTAGCGGGGAGCTGTTTTTT
TRBJ2-7 TRBV5-4 13 - - CASSFDRNYEQYF TGTGCCAGCAGCTTCGACCGGAACTACGAGCAGTACTTC
TRBJ2-2 TRBV30 13 - - CAQGLKGTGELFF TGTGCCCAAGGACTCAAGGGCACCGGGGAGCTGTTTTTT
TRBJ2-1 TRBV6-5 12 - TRBD1 CASSSGGTEQFF TGTGCCAGCAGTTCAGGGGGCACTGAGCAGTTCTTC
TRBJ2-2 TRBV18 19 - TRBD2 CASSPLVVLAGGSTGELFF TGTGCCAGCTCACCCCTCGTCGTACTAGCGGGAGGCTCTACCGGGGAGCTGTTTTTT
TRBJ2-3 TRBV18 17 - TRBD2 CASSPIGSGVPPDTQYF TGTGCCAGCTCACCAATCGGTAGCGGGGTCCCCCCGGATACGCAGTATTTT
TRBJ2-3 TRBV11-2 13 - - CASSPGAGDTQYF TGTGCCAGCAGCCCCGGGGCCGGAGATACGCAGTATTTT
TRBJ2-5 TRBV7-9 15 - TRBD1 CASSKHQGAEETQYF TGTGCCAGCAGCAAGCATCAGGGGGCGGAAGAGACCCAGTACTTC
TRBJ1-2 TRBV28 15 few - CASSLQGGANYGYTF TGTGCCAGCAGTTTACAGGGTGGGGCTAACTATGGCTACACCTTC
TRBJ1-3 TRBV9 17 few - CASSVALSMSSGNTIYF TGTGCCAGCAGCGTAGCTCTATCGATGAGCTCTGGAAACACCATATATTTT
TRBJ2-3 TRBV29-1 14 - - CSVEGWATGDTQYF TGCAGCGTTGAGGGTTGGGCGACGGGAGATACGCAGTATTTT
TRBJ1-1 TRBV7-9 14 - - CAIPPRVAGTEAFF TGTGCCATCCCTCCCAGAGTAGCGGGCACTGAAGCTTTCTTT